These T cell receptor beta chains were read from a single sample in a study of human T cells and chemical hapten exposure. TCRdb independently ran MiXCR on the RACE reads; one entry per CDR3 protein. The sample contains about 340,000 distinct CDR3 sequences, roughly 6.9% of which appear only once. The material sequenced was whole blood, taken in connection with sensitization to the hapten diphenylcyclopropenone (DPC). These receptors were obtained from a woman aged 18-29 years with alopecia areata. Some clones in this sample may be carry-over from other donors' samples. The conserved cysteine and the conserved F or W are not part of the CDR3 here. Fields, in order: V gene, J gene, CDR3 protein.

>TRBV28|TRBJ1-4
ASSVDRGLVEKLF
>TRBV4-1|TRBJ1-5
ASSQEVARVAQPQH
>TRBV7-3|TRBJ2-2
ASSLISATGELF
>TRBV18|TRBJ2-7
ASSVGLQSHYEQY
>TRBV7-9|TRBJ2-3
ASTGGTDTQY
>TRBV6-2/TRBV6-3|TRBJ1-5
ASREGQYNQPQH
>TRBV6-2/TRBV6-3|TRBJ1-5
ASTPVGGYQPQH
>TRBV12-3/TRBV12-4|TRBJ2-5
ASTKGSLQETQY
>TRBV12-3/TRBV12-4|TRBJ1-5
ASRIQGIGQPQH
>TRBV18|TRBJ1-2
ASSRGRITNYGYT
>TRBV7-2|TRBJ1-2
ASSMGQLYGYT
>TRBV20-1|TRBJ2-3
SADGQVRTDTQY
>TRBV4-2|TRBJ1-3
ASSQAGSGNTIY
>TRBV9|TRBJ1-5
ASSEYPNQPQH
>TRBV3-1|TRBJ2-1
ASSQAIVAGDKQF
>TRBV6-1|TRBJ1-5
ASSVNAGTVSNQPQH
>TRBV6-5|TRBJ1-4
ASSYPIMQGSEKLF
>TRBV18|TRBJ2-7
ASSPLEGTYEQY
>TRBV13|TRBJ2-3
ASSLRLAHSTDTQY
>TRBV6-5|TRBJ1-4
ASRETGAREKLF
>TRBV4-2|TRBJ2-6
ASGRGLSGANVLT
>TRBV4-3|TRBJ2-3
ASSQGADLWTDTQY
>TRBV2|TRBJ1-2
ASKGDSFFGYT
>TRBV18|TRBJ1-6
ASSPGEYNSPLH
>TRBV6-6|TRBJ2-3
ASSHRPPLTDTQY
>TRBV28|TRBJ2-7
ASASGSRADEQY
>TRBV10-3|TRBJ2-5
AISSAGPSKETQY
>TRBV6-2/TRBV6-3|TRBJ2-3
ASSNGDTQY
>TRBV7-2|TRBJ1-5
ASSKAGVNQPQH
>TRBV20-1|TRBJ2-1
SAQMAGGDNEQF
>TRBV5-4|TRBJ1-2
ASSTGGEDGYT
>TRBV12-3/TRBV12-4|TRBJ2-1
ASSLAQGPSRNEQF
>TRBV4-3|TRBJ1-4
ASSQGGAQDEKLF
>TRBV7-9|TRBJ2-1
ASSLAQGSSYNEQF
>TRBV7-2|TRBJ1-1
ASSLPNRDEAF
>TRBV7-8|TRBJ2-3
ASSPEGTGLDTQY
>TRBV20-1|TRBJ1-1
SARWGAEEI
>TRBV20-1|TRBJ2-1
SASPQAGGNEQF
>TRBV12-3/TRBV12-4|TRBJ1-3
ASSPGLGDLDSGNTIY
>TRBV20-1|TRBJ1-2
SAPQGSRNYGYT